This T cell receptor beta chain was identified in a study of T cell responses to AZD1222 COVID-19 vaccine. V gave up 6 bases and J gave up 1 base; unmatched junction bases: 11. The CDR3 extends over 18 amino acids. In germline, CDR1 is ENHRY, CDR2 SYGVKD. TCRdb keeps only in-frame clones here, not all; method: immunoSEQ multiplex PCR. This table holds around 160,000 clones, 90% to 95% found once. This sequence originates from an adult in good health. Here the sequenced sample was peripheral blood, taken on day 0 of AZD1222 vaccination. The genes are TRBV10-3 and TRBJ1-3; 11 positions match TRBD1. This chain's CDR3 is CAIRVFTGTGGSGNTIYF. CDR3 nucleotides: TGTGCCATCAGAGTATTCACAGGGACAGGGGGTTCTGGAAACACCATATATTTT.